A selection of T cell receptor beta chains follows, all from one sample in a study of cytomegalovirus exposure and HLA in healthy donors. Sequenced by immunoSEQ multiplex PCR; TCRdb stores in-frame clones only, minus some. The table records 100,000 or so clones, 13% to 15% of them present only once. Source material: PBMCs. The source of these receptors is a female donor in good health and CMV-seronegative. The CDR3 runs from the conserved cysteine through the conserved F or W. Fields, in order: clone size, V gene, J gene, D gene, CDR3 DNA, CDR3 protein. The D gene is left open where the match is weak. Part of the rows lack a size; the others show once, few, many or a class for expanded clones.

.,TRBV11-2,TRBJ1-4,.,TGTGCCAGCAGCGCCAGTCGGGTGGAAAAACTGTTTTTT,CASSASRVEKLFF
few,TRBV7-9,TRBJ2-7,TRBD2,TGTGCCAGCAGCCCGAGCGGACTAGCGATGACCTACGAGCAGTACTTC,CASSPSGLAMTYEQYF
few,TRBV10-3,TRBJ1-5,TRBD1,TGTGCCATCAGCCCGACAGGGGGCAATCAGCCCCAGCATTTT,CAISPTGGNQPQHF
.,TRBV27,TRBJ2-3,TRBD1,TGTGCCAGCAGTTTAGTGGGACAGGGTAATTTTGGCACAGATACGCAGTATTTT,CASSLVGQGNFGTDTQYF
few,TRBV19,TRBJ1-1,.,TGTGCCAGTAGCACGATTGTCAGGGACACTGAAGCTTTCTTT,CASSTIVRDTEAFF
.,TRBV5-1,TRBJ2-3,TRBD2,TGCGCCAGCAGGACGGGGGGGCCAACAGATACGCAGTATTTT,CASRTGGPTDTQYF
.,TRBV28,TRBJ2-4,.,TGTGCCAGCAGTTTCGGAGGGACAGCAAAAAACATTCAGTACTTC,CASSFGGTAKNIQYF
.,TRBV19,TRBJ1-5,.,TGTGCCAGTAGTATGCAGGCTTATAGCAATCAGCCCCAGCATTTT,CASSMQAYSNQPQHF
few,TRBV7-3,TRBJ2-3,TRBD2,TGTGCCAGCAGCTCAGCGGGGACTAGCACAGATACGCAGTATTTT,CASSSAGTSTDTQYF
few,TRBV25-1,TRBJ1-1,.,TGTGCCAGCAGTGAATTCGGAGGGATGAGAGCTTTCTTT,CASSEFGGMRAFF
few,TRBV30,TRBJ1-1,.,TGTGCCTGGAGTAGGACAGCGGACACTGAAGCTTTCTTT,CAWSRTADTEAFF
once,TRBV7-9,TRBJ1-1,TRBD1,TGTGCCAGCAGGAAGACAGGGCCTGAAGCTTTCTTT,CASRKTGPEAFF
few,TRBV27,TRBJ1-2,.,TGTGCCAGCAGTACTCTGACCGCGGGACGAGCAGCGGCCCCCTATGGCTACACCTTC,CASSTLTAGRAAAPYGYTF
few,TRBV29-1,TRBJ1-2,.,TGCAGCGTTGAAATGCCAGGGCACGGCTACACCTTC,CSVEMPGHGYTF
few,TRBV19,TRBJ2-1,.,TGTGCCAGTACTAATCGGGGGGCTCTTGGCAATGAGCAGTTCTTC,CASTNRGALGNEQFF
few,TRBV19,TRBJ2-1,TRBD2,TGTGCCAGTAGCCGGAGACTAGCGGGAGCTGGCGATGAGCAGTTCTTC,CASSRRLAGAGDEQFF
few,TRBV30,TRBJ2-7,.,TGTGCCTGGACTTCTACCTTCGGGGCCTACGAGCAGTACTTC,CAWTSTFGAYEQYF
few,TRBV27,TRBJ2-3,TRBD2,TGTGCCAGCAGTTCCCCTTGGACTAGCGGGAGCACAGATACGCAGTATTTT,CASSSPWTSGSTDTQYF
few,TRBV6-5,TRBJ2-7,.,TGTGCCAGCAGTCCCCAGACAGGCCGCTACGAGCAGTACTTC,CASSPQTGRYEQYF
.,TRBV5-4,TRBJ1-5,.,TGTGCCAGCAGCTTGTTCGGGGAGCCCCAGCATTTT,CASSLFGEPQHF
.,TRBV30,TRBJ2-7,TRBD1,TGTGCCTGGGCAACCGGGACAGTAAGCTACGAGCAGTACTTC,CAWATGTVSYEQYF
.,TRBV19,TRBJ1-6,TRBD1,TGTGCCAGTAGTACAGGGACAGGGGGTAATTCACCCCTCCACTTT,CASSTGTGGNSPLHF
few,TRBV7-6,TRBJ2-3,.,TGTGCCAGCAGCTCCTACACAGATACGCAGTATTTT,CASSSYTDTQYF
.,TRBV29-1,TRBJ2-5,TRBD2,TGCAGCGTCGCCACAACTAGCGGGAATGGGGAGACCCAGTACTTC,CSVATTSGNGETQYF
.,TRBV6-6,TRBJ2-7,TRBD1,TGTGCCAGCAGTCCTTCCGGGACAGGGGTGGTCTACGAGCAGTACTTC,CASSPSGTGVVYEQYF
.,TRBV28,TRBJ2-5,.,TGTGCCAGCAGGGTGACAGAAGAGACCCAGTACTTC,CASRVTEETQYF
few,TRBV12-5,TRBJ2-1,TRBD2,TGTGCTAGTGGTTTAAGCCCGGGGACTAGCGGACACAATGAGCAGTTCTTC,CASGLSPGTSGHNEQFF
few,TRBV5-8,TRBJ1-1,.,TGTGCCAGCCCCTGGGGCTCTTCGATGAACACTGAAGCTTTCTTT,CASPWGSSMNTEAFF
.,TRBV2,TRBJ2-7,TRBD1,TGTGCCAGCAACCTTCGTCGGGACAGCTACGAGCAGTACTTC,CASNLRRDSYEQYF
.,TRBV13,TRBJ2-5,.,TGTGCCAGCAGCCCCAGTGGCGGGGCCCAAGAGACCCAGTACTTC,CASSPSGGAQETQYF
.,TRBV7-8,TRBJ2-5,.,TGTGCCAGCAGCTTATCAAACGGAGAGACCCAGTACTTC,CASSLSNGETQYF
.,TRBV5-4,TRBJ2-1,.,TGTGCCAGCAGCCCCGAAAGCGCGAGCTCCTACAATGAGCAGTTCTTC,CASSPESASSYNEQFF
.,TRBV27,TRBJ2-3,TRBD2,TGTGCCAGCAGTCCACTAGCGCGCCTTCTGTCTAGCACAGATACGCAGTATTTT,CASSPLARLLSSTDTQYF
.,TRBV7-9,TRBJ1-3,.,TGTGCCATCCAGGACAGTGAGCTCGGAAACACCATATATTTT,CAIQDSELGNTIYF
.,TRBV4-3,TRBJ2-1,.,TGCGCCAGCAGCCAGGAGAGTCCTAGCTCCTACAATGAGCAGTTCTTC,CASSQESPSSYNEQFF
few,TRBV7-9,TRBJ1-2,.,TGTGCCAGCAGCTTAGCGGGCCACCTCTACTATGGCTACACCTTC,CASSLAGHLYYGYTF
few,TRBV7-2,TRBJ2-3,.,TGTGCCAGCAGATCACAGGTCACGCAGTATTTT,CASRSQVTQYF
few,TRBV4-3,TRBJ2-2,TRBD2,TGCGCCAGCAGCCAAGATCTGGCTAGCGGGAGGGCCGGGTATGCCTGGGAGCTGTTTTTT,CASSQDLASGRAGYAWELFF
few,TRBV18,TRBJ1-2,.,TGTGCCAGCTCACCATCGCCAGGGGATGGCTACACCTTC,CASSPSPGDGYTF
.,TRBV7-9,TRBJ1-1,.,TGTGCCAGCAGTGATGAGTTCACTGAAGCTTTCTTT,CASSDEFTEAFF
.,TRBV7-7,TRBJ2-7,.,TGTGCTAGCAGCTTAGGTCCATCCTACGAGCAGTACTTC,CASSLGPSYEQYF
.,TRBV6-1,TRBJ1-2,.,TGTGCCAGCAAATTGCAGGGCTACTATGGCTACACCTTC,CASKLQGYYGYTF
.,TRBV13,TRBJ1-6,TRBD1,TGTGCCAGCAGGCTACAGGGGGCCGTCAATTCACCCCTCCACTTT,CASRLQGAVNSPLHF
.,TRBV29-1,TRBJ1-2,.,TGCAGCGTTGAAGATCAACTCTATGGCTACACCTTC,CSVEDQLYGYTF
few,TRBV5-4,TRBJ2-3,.,TGTGCCAGCAGCTATGAGGGGGGCACAGATACGCAGTATTTT,CASSYEGGTDTQYF
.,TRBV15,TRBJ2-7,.,TGTGCCACCAGCAGGAATTCTCGGACAGCAGCCTACGAGCAGTACTTC,CATSRNSRTAAYEQYF
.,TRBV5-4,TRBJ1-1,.,TGTGCCAGCAGCTTCCAGAGGATCGTCGGGGGAACTGAAGCTTTCTTT,CASSFQRIVGGTEAFF
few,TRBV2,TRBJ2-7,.,TGTGCCAGCATGTCGAGCGGTGATCCCTACGAGCAGTACTTC,CASMSSGDPYEQYF
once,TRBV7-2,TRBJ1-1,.,TGTGCCAGCAGCTTAGCGTGGCAGAACACTGAAGCTTTCTTT,CASSLAWQNTEAFF
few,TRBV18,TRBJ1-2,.,TGTGCCAGCTCACCATCGGAGAACTATGGCTACACCTTC,CASSPSENYGYTF
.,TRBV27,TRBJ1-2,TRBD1,TGTGCCACCTGGGACAGGGGATTCTATGGCTACACCTTC,CATWDRGFYGYTF
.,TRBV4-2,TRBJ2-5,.,TGTGCCAGCAGCCAAGTTTGGGCGAGAGACCAAGAGACCCAGTACTTC,CASSQVWARDQETQYF
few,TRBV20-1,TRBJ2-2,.,TGCAGTGCTAGGGGGCCCGGGGAGCTGTTTTTT,CSARGPGELFF
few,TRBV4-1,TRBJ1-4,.,TGCGCCAGCAGCCAAGAGTACGGGGGGCGGGTTGAAAAACTGTTTTTT,CASSQEYGGRVEKLFF
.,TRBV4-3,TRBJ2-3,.,TGCGCCAGCAGCCAAGACGCCGCGAGGGGGGGCCTTTCAAATGCACGTACAGATACGCAGTATTTT,CASSQDAARGGLSNARTDTQYF
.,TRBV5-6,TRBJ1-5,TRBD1,TGTGCCAGCAGCTCCGCCGGGACAGGGAGATATAGCAATCAGCCCCAGCATTTT,CASSSAGTGRYSNQPQHF
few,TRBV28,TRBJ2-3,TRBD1,TGTGCCAGCACCATCCAGACAGGGGGCACAGATACGCAGTATTTT,CASTIQTGGTDTQYF